These 10 T cell receptor beta chains were sequenced from one sample in a study of T-cell reconstitution after alpha-beta-depleted transplantation in children. The TCRbeta library incorporated unique molecular identifiers. TCRdb reanalysed the PCR reads using MiXCR and keeps one entry per CDR3 protein. The sample includes fewer than 500,000 distinct CDR3 sequences, roughly 43% of them seen just once. The sequencing here drew on PBMCs, taken before TCRalphabeta/CD19-depleted stem cell transplant. These TCRs come from a girl aged 2 to 10 with aplastic anemia, due to receive a stem cell transplant.

This clonotype was seen many times. CDR3 amino acids: CASSYEGVNRGGYTF. As DNA, the CDR3 is TGTGCCAGCAGTTATGAGGGGGTCAATAGGGGTGGCTACACCTTC. The chain joins TRBV28 to TRBJ1-2, with a weak D call TRBD1 (6 bases). V lost 4 bases and J 7 bases, leaving 19 bases between the germline ends. The CDR3 consists of 15 residues. Germline loops: CDR1 MDHEN, CDR2 SYDVKM.

This clonotype was observed a handful of times. The V gene is TRBV9, the J gene TRBJ2-7; D is tentatively TRBD1 or TRBD2 (5 bases each). V was clipped by 4 bases and J by 2 bases, with 13 bases between them. This CDR3 spans 14 amino acids. Germline V gene lookup returns CDR1 SGDLS and CDR2 YYNGEE. In DNA form, the CDR3 reads TGTGCCAGCAGCTCCCGGGACGGACCCTACGAGCAGTACTTC. This gives the protein CASSSRDGPYEQYF.

The chain's CDR3 is CASSSWTGKNTEAFF. CDR3 DNA: TGTGCCAGCAGTTCCTGGACAGGGAAAAACACTGAAGCTTTCTTT. The chain couples TRBV12-3 or TRBV12-4 to TRBJ1-1, with TRBD1 matching 8 bases. The CDR3 is 15 residues long. Trimming removed 4 bases from V and 2 bases from J; junction bases left unmatched: 6.

This clonotype was recorded a few times. The V and J genes are TRBV6-5 and TRBJ2-5, with D possibly being TRBD2 (6 bases). This CDR3 contains 15 residues. From germline, CDR1 is MNHEY and CDR2 SVGAGI. V was pared by 0 bases and J by 1 base, with 9 bases between. CDR3 in DNA: TGTGCCAGCAGTTACTCGGGGGGAGTCCAAGAGACCCAGTACTTC. The encoded protein is CASSYSGGVQETQYF.

In DNA form, the CDR3 reads TGCAGCTTCTGGGGCCCTAGCGGGCCCGGGGTAGCAGATACGCAGTATTTT. Translation: CSFWGPSGPGVADTQYF. The gene calls are TRBV20-1 and TRBJ2-3; 8 nucleotides line up with TRBD2. The CDR3 contains 17 residues. CDR1 is DFQATT, CDR2 SNEGSKA, per germline (reference sequence).

This clonotype has more than one count but fewer than ten. The chain combines TRBV4-3 with TRBJ1-2; 10 positions agree with TRBD1. The germline gives CDR1 LGHNA, CDR2 YSLEER. CDR3 length: 15 residues. J gave up 3 bases and V 4 bases, and 5 bases lay outside the gene matches. As DNA, the CDR3 is TGCGCCAGCAGCCTGGTGGGGACAGGGGACTATGGCTACACCTTC. It specifies CASSLVGTGDYGYTF.

This clonotype was seen many times. Sequence at one end of the junction differs from germline and may be a read error. The genes are TRBV5-1 and TRBJ2-5; D call uncertain. The CDR3 extends over 13 amino acids. Germline V gene sequence: CDR1 SGHRS, CDR2 YFSETQ. Here the CDR3 reads CASSLAGGETQYF. The CDR3 DNA is TGTGCCAGCAGCTTAGCTGGTGGGGAGACCCAGTACTTC.

This clonotype was seen repeatedly, ten times or more. This rearrangement joins TRBV7-8 to TRBJ2-1, with 8 bases matching TRBD2. This CDR3 is built from 16 residues. Germline lookup yields CDR1 SGHVS and CDR2 FQNEAQ. After removal of 5 bases from V and 4 bases from J, the junction contained 10 bases not matched to a gene. The CDR3 bases are TGTGCCAGCAGCGTCGTCCCTAGCGGGCTTTACAATGAGCAGTTCTTC. Its translation: CASSVVPSGLYNEQFF.

This clonotype was detected ten times or more. The chain recombines TRBV6-5 with TRBJ2-3, with D unclear. Trimming shortened V by 0 bases and J by 1 base, and 5 bases separated the two germline ends. The CDR3 has 14 residues. Germline V gene data show CDR1 as MNHEY and CDR2 as SVGAGI. CDR3 residues: CASSYSERTDTQYF. The CDR3 DNA reads as TGTGCCAGCAGTTACTCGGAACGCACAGATACGCAGTATTTT.

This clonotype has only one observation. This chain links TRBV10-3 with TRBJ2-7; D is possibly TRBD1 (6 bases). Germline V gives CDR1 ENHRY, CDR2 SYGVKD. There are 13 residues in the CDR3. Trimming shortened V by 4 bases and J by 4 bases, and 11 bases separated the two germline ends. In DNA form, the CDR3 reads TGTGCCATCAGTGGATGGACAGATTACGAGCAGTACTTC. This codes for CAISGWTDYEQYF.